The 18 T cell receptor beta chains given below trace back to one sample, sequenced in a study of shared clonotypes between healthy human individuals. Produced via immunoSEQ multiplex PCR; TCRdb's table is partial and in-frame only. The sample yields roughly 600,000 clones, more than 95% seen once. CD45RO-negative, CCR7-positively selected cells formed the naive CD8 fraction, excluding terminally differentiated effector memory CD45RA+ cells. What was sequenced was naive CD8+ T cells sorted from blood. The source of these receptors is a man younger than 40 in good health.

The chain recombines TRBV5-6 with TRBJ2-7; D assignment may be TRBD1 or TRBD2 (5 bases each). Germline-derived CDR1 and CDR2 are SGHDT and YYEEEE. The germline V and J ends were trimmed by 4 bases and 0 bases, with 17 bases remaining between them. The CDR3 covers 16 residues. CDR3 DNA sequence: TGTGCCAGCAGCAAGCGGTCGGACACCCGCTCCTACGAGCAGTACTTC. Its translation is CASSKRSDTRSYEQYF.

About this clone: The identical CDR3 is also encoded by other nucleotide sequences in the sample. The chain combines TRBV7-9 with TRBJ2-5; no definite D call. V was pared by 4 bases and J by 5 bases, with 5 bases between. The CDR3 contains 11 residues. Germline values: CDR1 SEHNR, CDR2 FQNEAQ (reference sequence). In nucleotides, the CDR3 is TGTGCCAGCAGCTCTGGGGAGACCCAGTACTTC. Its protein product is CASSSGETQYF.

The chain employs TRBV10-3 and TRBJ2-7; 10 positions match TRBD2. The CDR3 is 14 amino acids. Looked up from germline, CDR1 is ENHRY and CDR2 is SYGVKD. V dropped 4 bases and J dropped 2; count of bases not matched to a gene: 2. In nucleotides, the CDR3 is TGTGCCATCAGTGGGACTAGCGGAACCTACGAGCAGTACTTC. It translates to CAISGTSGTYEQYF.

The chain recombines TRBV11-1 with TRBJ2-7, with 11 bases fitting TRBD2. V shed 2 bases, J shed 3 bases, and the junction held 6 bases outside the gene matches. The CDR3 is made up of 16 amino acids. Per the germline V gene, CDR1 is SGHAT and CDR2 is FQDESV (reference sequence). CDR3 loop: CASSLSASGRYYEQYF. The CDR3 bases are TGTGCCAGCAGCTTATCGGCTAGCGGGAGGTACTACGAGCAGTACTTC.

CDR3 coding DNA: TGTGCCAGCAGCTCACTTAGCGGGAGCGCAAAGAATGAGCAGTTCTTC. Protein sequence: CASSSLSGSAKNEQFF. The chain recombines TRBV7-9 with TRBJ2-1, with 9 positions matching TRBD2. The CDR3 is 16 amino acids. V was pared by 4 bases and J by 7 bases, with 11 bases of the junction left unmatched. Germline V gene lookup returns CDR1 SEHNR and CDR2 FQNEAQ (reference sequence).

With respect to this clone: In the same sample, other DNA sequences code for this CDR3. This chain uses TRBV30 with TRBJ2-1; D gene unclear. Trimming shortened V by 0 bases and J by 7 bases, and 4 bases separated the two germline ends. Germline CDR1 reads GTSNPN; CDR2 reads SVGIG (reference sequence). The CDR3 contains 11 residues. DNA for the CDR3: TGTGCCTGGAGTGTACTAAATGAGCAGTTCTTC. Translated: CAWSVLNEQFF.

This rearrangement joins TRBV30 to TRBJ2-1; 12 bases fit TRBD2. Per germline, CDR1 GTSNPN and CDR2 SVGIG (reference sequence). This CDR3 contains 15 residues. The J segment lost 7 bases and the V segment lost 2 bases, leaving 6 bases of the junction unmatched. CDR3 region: CAWSTTSGRGNEQFF. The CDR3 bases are TGTGCCTGGAGTACGACTAGCGGGAGAGGGAATGAGCAGTTCTTC.

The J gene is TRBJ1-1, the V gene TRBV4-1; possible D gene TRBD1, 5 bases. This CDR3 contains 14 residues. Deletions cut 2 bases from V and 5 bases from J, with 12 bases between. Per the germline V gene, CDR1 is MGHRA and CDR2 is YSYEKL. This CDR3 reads CASSQWDVGTEAFF. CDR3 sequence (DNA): TGCGCCAGCAGCCAATGGGACGTGGGGACTGAAGCTTTCTTT.

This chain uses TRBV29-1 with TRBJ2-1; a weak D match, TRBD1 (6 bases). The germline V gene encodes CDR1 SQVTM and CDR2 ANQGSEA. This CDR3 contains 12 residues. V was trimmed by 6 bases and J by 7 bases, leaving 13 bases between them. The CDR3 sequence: CSVPDRFNEQFF. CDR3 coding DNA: TGCAGCGTCCCGGACAGATTTAATGAGCAGTTCTTC.

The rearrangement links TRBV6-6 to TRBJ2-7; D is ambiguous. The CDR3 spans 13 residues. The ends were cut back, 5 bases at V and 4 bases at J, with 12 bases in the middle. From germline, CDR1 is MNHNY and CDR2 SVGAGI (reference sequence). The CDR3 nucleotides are TGTGCCAGCAGTGACGACACCCTATACGAGCAGTACTTC. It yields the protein CASSDDTLYEQYF.

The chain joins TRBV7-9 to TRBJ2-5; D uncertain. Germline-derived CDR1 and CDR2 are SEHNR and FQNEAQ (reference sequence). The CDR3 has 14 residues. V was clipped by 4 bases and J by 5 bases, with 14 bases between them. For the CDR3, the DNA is TGTGCCAGCAGCTATCAAGGCTACGGGGAGACCCAGTACTTC. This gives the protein CASSYQGYGETQYF.

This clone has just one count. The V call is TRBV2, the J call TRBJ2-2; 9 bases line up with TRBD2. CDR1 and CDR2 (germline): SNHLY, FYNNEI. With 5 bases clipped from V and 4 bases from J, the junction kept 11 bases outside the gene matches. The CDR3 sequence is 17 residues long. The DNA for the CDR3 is TGTGCCAGCAGTAGTGGGGTAGCGGGAGATCGCACCGGGGAGCTGTTTTTT. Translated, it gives CASSSGVAGDRTGELFF.

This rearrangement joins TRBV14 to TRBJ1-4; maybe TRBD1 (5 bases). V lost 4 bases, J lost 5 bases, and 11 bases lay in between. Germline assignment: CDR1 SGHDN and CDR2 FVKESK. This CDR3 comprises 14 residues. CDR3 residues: CASSRGGFNEKLFF. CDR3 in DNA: TGTGCCAGCAGCCGCGGGGGTTTCAATGAAAAACTGTTTTTT. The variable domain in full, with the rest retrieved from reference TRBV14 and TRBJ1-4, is EAGVTQFPSHSVIEKGQTVTLRCDPISGHDNLYWYRRVMGKEIKFLLHFVKESKQDESGMPNNRFLAERTGGTYSTLKVQPAELEDSGVYFCASSRGGFNEKLFFGSGTQLSVL.

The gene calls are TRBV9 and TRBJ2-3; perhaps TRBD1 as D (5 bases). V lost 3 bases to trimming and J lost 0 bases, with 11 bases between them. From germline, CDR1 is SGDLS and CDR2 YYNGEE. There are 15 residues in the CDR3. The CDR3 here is CASSDHRLSTDTQYF. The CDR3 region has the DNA TGTGCCAGCAGCGACCACAGGCTGAGCACAGATACGCAGTATTTT.

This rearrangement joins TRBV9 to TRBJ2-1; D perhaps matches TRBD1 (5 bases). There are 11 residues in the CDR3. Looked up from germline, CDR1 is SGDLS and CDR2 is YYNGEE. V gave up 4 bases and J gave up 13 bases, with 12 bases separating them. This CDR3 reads CASSRQNTQFF. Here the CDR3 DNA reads TGTGCCAGCAGCCGACAGAATACTCAGTTCTTC.

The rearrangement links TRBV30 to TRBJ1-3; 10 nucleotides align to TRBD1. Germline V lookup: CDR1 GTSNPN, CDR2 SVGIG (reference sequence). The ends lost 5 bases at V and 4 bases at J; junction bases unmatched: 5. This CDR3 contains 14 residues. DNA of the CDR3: TGTGCCTGGGGCGGGACAGGGGACGGAAACACCATATATTTT. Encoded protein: CAWGGTGDGNTIYF. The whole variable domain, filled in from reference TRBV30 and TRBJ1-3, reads SQTIHQWPATLVQPVGSPLSLECTVEGTSNPNLYWYRQAAGRGLQLLFYSVGIGQISSEVPQNLSASRPQDRQFILSSKKLLLSDSGFYLCAWGGTGDGNTIYFGEGSWLTVV.

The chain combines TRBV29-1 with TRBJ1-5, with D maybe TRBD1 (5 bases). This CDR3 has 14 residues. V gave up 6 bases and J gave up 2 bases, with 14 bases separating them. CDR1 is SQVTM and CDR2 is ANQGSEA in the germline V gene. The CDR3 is CSVAGGRGNQPQHF. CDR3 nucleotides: TGCAGCGTGGCGGGGGGGAGGGGCAATCAGCCCCAGCATTTT. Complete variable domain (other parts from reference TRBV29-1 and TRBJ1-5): SAVISQKPSRDICQRGTSLTIQCQVDSQVTMMFWYRQQPGQSLTLIATANQGSEATYESGFVIDKFPISRPNLTFSTLTVSNMSPEDSSIYLCSVAGGRGNQPQHFGDGTRLSIL.

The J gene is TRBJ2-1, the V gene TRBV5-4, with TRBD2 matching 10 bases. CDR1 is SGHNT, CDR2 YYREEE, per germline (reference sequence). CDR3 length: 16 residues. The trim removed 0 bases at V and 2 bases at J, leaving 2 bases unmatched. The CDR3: CASSLESGRAYNEQFF. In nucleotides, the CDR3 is TGTGCCAGCAGCTTGGAAAGCGGGAGGGCCTACAATGAGCAGTTCTTC.